This TCR beta chain was sequenced in a study of blood T cells in healthy people across ages. A second about 6 to 12 cycle PCR used barcoded and J-beta primers. Each CDR3 protein gets one entry after TCRdb re-called the 5' RACE reads with MiXCR. The sample gives roughly 1,100,000 distinct CDR3 sequences, 25% of which show up once; approximately 0.79% is in the top ten. This clonotype came up a few times. This sample also belongs to another study, concerning T cells of mothers and their children. Per that study: Three healthy Caucasian mothers, along with their six children, were the donors. Extracted RNA, in its entirety, went into cDNA synthesis at about 1.5 ug per 15 ul. Microchimeric T cell clones that persisted were not detected.

The sequenced sample was blood. The sequence derives from a girl aged 2 to 9 in good health.

This CDR3 is CASNSAGGEETQYF. As DNA, the CDR3 is TGTGCCAGCAACTCCGCTGGGGGAGAAGAGACCCAGTACTTC. The chain uses TRBV6-5 and TRBJ2-5, with D possibly called TRBD1 or TRBD2 (5 bases each). Germline CDR1 is MNHEY and CDR2 is SVGAGI. The CDR3 has 14 amino acids. The V end lost 7 bases, the J end lost 3 bases, and 15 bases lay between the germline ends.